Included here is one TCR beta chain sequence, with context. The sample belongs to a study of cytotoxic CD8 clonotypes in ibrutinib-treated CLL. Study in general: Over 9 relapsed/refractory, roughly 15 treatment-naive; fewer than 18 IGHV unmutated.

Sequenced by immunoSEQ multiplex PCR; TCRdb stores in-frame clones only, minus some. The sample consists of approximately 300,000 clones, roughly 79% of them appearing once. Trimming removed 6 bases from V and 5 bases from J; junction bases left unmatched: 12. This CDR3 region has 15 residues. Germline V gives CDR1 MNHEY, CDR2 SVGAGI. The chain couples TRBV6-5 to TRBJ2-5; 7 positions agree with TRBD2. The sequence derives from a human donor with chronic lymphocytic leukemia. The sample here was PBMCs, taken before ibrutinib treatment. The CDR3 loop reads CASSPGGSYGETQYF. The CDR3 DNA reads TGTGCCAGCAGCCCGGGCGGGAGTTATGGGGAGACCCAGTACTTC.